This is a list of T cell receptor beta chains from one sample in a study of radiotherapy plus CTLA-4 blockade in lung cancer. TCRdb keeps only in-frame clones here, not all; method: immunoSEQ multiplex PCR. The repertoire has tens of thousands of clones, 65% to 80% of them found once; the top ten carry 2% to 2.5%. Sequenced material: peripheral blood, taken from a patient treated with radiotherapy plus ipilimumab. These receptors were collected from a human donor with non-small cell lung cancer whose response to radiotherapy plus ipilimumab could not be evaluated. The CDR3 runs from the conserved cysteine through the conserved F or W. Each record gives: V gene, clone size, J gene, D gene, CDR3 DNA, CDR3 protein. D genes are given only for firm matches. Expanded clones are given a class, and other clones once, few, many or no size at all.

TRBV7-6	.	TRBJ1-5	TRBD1	TGTGCCAGCGGGGACAGGGGAAATCAGCCCCAGCATTTT	CASGDRGNQPQHF
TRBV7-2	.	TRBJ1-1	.	TGTGCCAGCAGCTTTTCGAGGGATCGAGCTTTCTTT	CASSFSRDRAFF
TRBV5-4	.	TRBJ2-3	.	TGTGCCAGCAGCTTGAACGTGGGCCTCTCGGATACGCAGTATTTT	CASSLNVGLSDTQYF
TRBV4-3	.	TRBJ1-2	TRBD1	TGCGCCAGCAGCCAAGGGACAGGAACCCTATTATATGGCTACACCTTC	CASSQGTGTLLYGYTF
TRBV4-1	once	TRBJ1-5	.	TGCGCCAGCAGCCCAAACTTGGACAGAAGCTTGGGACCCCAGCATTTT	CASSPNLDRSLGPQHF
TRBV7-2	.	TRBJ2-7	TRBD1	TGTGCCAGCAGCCCCCGGACAGGGAGGATTGGAGAGCAGTACTTC	CASSPRTGRIGEQYF
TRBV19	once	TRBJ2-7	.	TGTGCCAGTAGTCTGACAGGTTTTTCCTACGAGCAGTACTTC	CASSLTGFSYEQYF
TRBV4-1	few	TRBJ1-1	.	TGCGCCAGCAGCCTCGTCCTTGTCAACACTGAAGCTTTCTTT	CASSLVLVNTEAFF
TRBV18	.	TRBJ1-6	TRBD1	TGTGCCAGCTCACTATGGACAGGGGAAAATTCACCCCTCCACTTT	CASSLWTGENSPLHF
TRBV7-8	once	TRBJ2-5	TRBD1	TGTGCCAGCAGTTATCGGACAGGGCAACAAGAGACCCAGTACTTC	CASSYRTGQQETQYF
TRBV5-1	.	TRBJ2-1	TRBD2	TGCGCCAGCAGCAACAGGACTAGCTCCTACAATGAGCAGTTCTTC	CASSNRTSSYNEQFF
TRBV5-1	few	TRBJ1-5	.	TGCGCCAGCAGCTTGCGGGGAGGGTATCAGCCCCAGCATTTT	CASSLRGGYQPQHF
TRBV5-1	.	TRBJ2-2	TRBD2	TGCGCCAGCAGCCCCATAGCGGGGGGGGACACCGGGGAGCTGTTTTTT	CASSPIAGGDTGELFF
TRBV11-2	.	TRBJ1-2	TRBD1	TGTGCCAGCAGACCTTTAGGGGACAGGGGAGTTTATGGCTACACCTTC	CASRPLGDRGVYGYTF
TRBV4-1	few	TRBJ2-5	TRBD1	TGCGCCAGCAGCCAACGCCGGGACAGCGAAGAGACCCAGTACTTC	CASSQRRDSEETQYF
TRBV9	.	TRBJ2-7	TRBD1	TGTGCCTCCACCCCCGGACAGGGACCCTCCTACGAGCAGTACTTC	CASTPGQGPSYEQYF
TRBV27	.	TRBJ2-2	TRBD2	TGTGCCAGCAGTCCTGATAGCGGGAGTGCCACCGGGGAGCTGTTTTTT	CASSPDSGSATGELFF
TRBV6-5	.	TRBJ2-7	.	TGTGCCAGCAGTCCGGGCTTCGGAGGAGGCTACGAGCAGTACTTC	CASSPGFGGGYEQYF
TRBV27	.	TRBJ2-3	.	TGTGCCAGCAGTCTTCTGTGGGGCCCCTCCACAGATACGCAGTATTTT	CASSLLWGPSTDTQYF
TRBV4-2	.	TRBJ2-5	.	TGTGCCAGCAGCCCGGCAAGCTCGTCGGGGTCGTGGGAGACCCAGTACTTC	CASSPASSSGSWETQYF
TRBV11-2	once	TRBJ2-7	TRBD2	TGTGCCAGCAGTGGAACTAGCGGGTTGTACGAGCAGTACTTC	CASSGTSGLYEQYF
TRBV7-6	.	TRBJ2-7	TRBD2	TGTGCCAGCAGCCCCACTAGCGGGAGATTTGGGGAGCAGTACTTC	CASSPTSGRFGEQYF
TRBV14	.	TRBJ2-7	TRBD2	TGTGCCAGCACCTCGACTAGCGGGGGTTCCTACGAGCAGTACTTC	CASTSTSGGSYEQYF
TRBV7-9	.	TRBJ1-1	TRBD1	TGTGCCAGCAGCTTGACGGGACAGAGGAACACTGAAGCTTTCTTT	CASSLTGQRNTEAFF
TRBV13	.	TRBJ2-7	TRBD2	TGTGCCAGCAGCTTACGACTAGCGGGGGACGCCTCCAACGAGCAGTACTTC	CASSLRLAGDASNEQYF
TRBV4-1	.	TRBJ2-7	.	TGCGCCAGCAGACGGGACTCGAAGAGCGAGCAGTACTTC	CASRRDSKSEQYF
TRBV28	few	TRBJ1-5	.	TGTGCCAGCAACAGGCTTCAATCGCCCCAGCATTTT	CASNRLQSPQHF
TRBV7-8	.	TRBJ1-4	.	TGTGCCAGCAGCTACCGGACATCTACAACTAATGAAAAACTGTTTTTT	CASSYRTSTTNEKLFF
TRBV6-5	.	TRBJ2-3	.	TGTGCCAGCAGGGTCGAGCGAAGCACAGATACGCAGTATTTT	CASRVERSTDTQYF
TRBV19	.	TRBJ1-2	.	TGTGCCACCCAGGGAAGGCTACAAGGCTACACCTTC	CATQGRLQGYTF
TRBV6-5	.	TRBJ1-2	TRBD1	TGTGCCAGCAGTCGGGACAGGGGGCTCTATGGCTACACCTTC	CASSRDRGLYGYTF
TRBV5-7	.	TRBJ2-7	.	TGTGCCAGCAGCTTGTGGGGCGGGACAGCACGCCACGAGCAGTACTTC	CASSLWGGTARHEQYF
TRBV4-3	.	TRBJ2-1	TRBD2	TGCGCCAGCAGCCAAGAGCAAGCGGGGGGGCCGCAGGAGCAGTTCTTC	CASSQEQAGGPQEQFF
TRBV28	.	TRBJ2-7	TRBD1	TGTGCCAGCAGTTTAACAGGGGCGGTCTACGAGCAGTACTTC	CASSLTGAVYEQYF
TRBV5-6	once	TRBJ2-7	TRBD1	TGTGCCAGCAGCGCCAGGGGGCTCTATTCCTACGAGCAGTACTTC	CASSARGLYSYEQYF
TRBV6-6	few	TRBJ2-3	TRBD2	TGTGCCAGCTCGCTCGGGACTAGCGGCACAGATACGCAGTATTTT	CASSLGTSGTDTQYF
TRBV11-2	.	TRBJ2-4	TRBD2	TGTGCCAGCAGCTTAGATCGTGCGGGAGGTCAAAACATTCAGTACTTC	CASSLDRAGGQNIQYF
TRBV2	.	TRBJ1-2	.	TGTGCCAGCAGTGTAATCTCTATTACGGGCCGGGGGAAAGAGGGCTACACCTTC	CASSVISITGRGKEGYTF
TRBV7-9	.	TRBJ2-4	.	TGTGCCAGCAGCCTTAAGGACAGTTCAGCGAACTTC	CASSLKDSSANF
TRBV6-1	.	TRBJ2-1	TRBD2	TGTGCCAGCACCGATGGACTAGCGGCATACAATGAGCAGTTCTTC	CASTDGLAAYNEQFF
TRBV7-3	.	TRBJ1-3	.	TGTGCCAGCAGCTTACTTAGTTCGGGACTTGGAAACACCATATATTTT	CASSLLSSGLGNTIYF
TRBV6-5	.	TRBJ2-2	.	TGTGCCAGCACCGATACTAGACGCACCGGGGAGCTGTTTTTT	CASTDTRRTGELFF
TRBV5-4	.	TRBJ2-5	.	TGTGCCAGCAGCTTTGGGGGGCAAGAGACCCAGTACTTC	CASSFGGQETQYF
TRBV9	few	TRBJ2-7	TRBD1	TGTGCCAGCAGCGTAGGGGGACAGGTCCACGAGCAGTACTTC	CASSVGGQVHEQYF
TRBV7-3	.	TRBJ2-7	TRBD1	TGTGCCAGCAGCCTAACTACAGGGGCCGAGCAGTACTTC	CASSLTTGAEQYF
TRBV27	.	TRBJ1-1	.	TGTGCCAGCAACCCCCCCGGGTTTAACACTGAAGCTTTCTTT	CASNPPGFNTEAFF